This T cell receptor beta chain was retrieved from a study of post-analysis software for immune sequencing data. Study overall: Relapsing-remitting, secondary progressive and progressive-relapsing multiple sclerosis were all included among the disease courses. Study-wide results and limits: Relative to controls, patients with multiple sclerosis showed significantly lower normalized Chao1 diversity. TRBV5-6, TRBV5-1 and TRBV20-1 were among 4 or 5 TRBV segments more frequent in patients than controls.

Trimming took 3 bases from V and 2 from J; bases not matched to a gene: 7. CDR3 size: 15 residues. Unique molecular identifiers were built into the TCR beta cDNA libraries. Starting from roughly 1 to 10 million T cells, the study yielded roughly 0.5 million cDNA molecules. TCRdb analysed the PCR reads with MiXCR anew, one entry per CDR3 protein. The sample carries about half a million distinct CDR3 sequences, 40% to 55% recorded once. As to this clonotype: Its cognate antigen is unknown.

The receptor comes from a girl aged 5-17 years with multiple sclerosis. Sequencing was performed on blood. The genes are TRBV12-3 or TRBV12-4 and TRBJ2-7, with 7 nucleotides matching TRBD1. CDR3 protein: CASSFVGDSAYEQYF. Written as DNA, the CDR3 is TGTGCCAGCAGTTTCGTGGGGGACAGCGCCTACGAGCAGTACTTC.